This entry describes one T cell receptor beta chain. The data originate from a study of shared clonotypes between healthy human individuals. The authors distributed each subset's genomic DNA evenly over several immunoSEQ plates. Repertoires were generated with immunoSEQ multiplex PCR, while TCRdb's copy carries only in-frame clones and drops some. The table records about 700,000 clones, 92% of them present only once. V was clipped by 3 bases and J by 1 base, with 16 bases between them. Germline V lookup: CDR1 LNHDA, CDR2 SQIVND (reference sequence). This CDR3 has 17 residues. Cells designated naive CD8 were CD45RO-negative and were positively selected for CCR7, with terminally differentiated effector memory CD45RA+ cells excluded.

Sequencing was done on a sample of naive CD8+ T cells sorted from blood. The receptor was derived from a man aged 25-45 years in good health. This rearrangement joins TRBV19 to TRBJ1-5; TRBD1 might be the D (6 bases). In DNA, the CDR3 is TGTGCCAGTAGTATTCTCGGGGGCTTTGGGAGCAATCAGCCCCAGCATTTT. Amino acids: CASSILGGFGSNQPQHF.